Listed here are 18 T cell receptor beta chains from one sample, sequenced in a study of a mutant IDH1 vaccine in newly diagnosed glioma. Libraries were prepared by immunoSEQ multiplex PCR; TCRdb keeps only in-frame clonotypes and omits some of them. This table holds roughly 52,000 clones, 75% to 90% found once. Their antigen targets remain unknown. Time point given: week 23, last vaccination. Every single dose of the vaccine, 300 ug of mutant IDH1 20-mer peptide, came with topical imiquimod. Here the sequenced sample was PBMCs, taken from a glioma patient whose treatment included an IDH1 peptide vaccine. The receptor source for this set is a man aged 35-49 years with glioma.

Written as DNA, the CDR3 is TGTGCCAGCTCATCGTTCGACAGGGGAGAGGTTGGCTACACCTTC. It codes for CASSSFDRGEVGYTF. This chain connects TRBV18 to TRBJ1-2; 8 positions agree with TRBD1. V shed 5 bases and J 7 bases; nucleotides not matched to a gene: 12. The CDR3 extends over 15 amino acids. The germline V gene has CDR1 KGHSH and CDR2 LQKENI.

V gene TRBV11-2 combines with J gene TRBJ2-7; TRBD2 is a possible D gene (6 bases). The length of the CDR3 is 14 residues. Germline V gene lookup returns CDR1 SGHAT and CDR2 FQNNGV. V lost 5 bases to trimming and J lost 5 bases, with 16 bases between them. DNA for the CDR3: TGTGCCAGCAGCCCGCCTAGGAGGGCCGACGAGCAGTACTTC. This gives the protein CASSPPRRADEQYF.

The rearrangement links TRBV11-2 to TRBJ1-2; D may be TRBD1 (6 bases). Germline CDR1 is SGHAT and CDR2 is FQNNGV. V was cut by 3 bases and J by 2 bases, with 10 bases left in between. The CDR3 is 14 residues long. DNA for the CDR3: TGTGCCAGCAGCTTCGGGGGGCAGAACTATGGCTACACCTTC. It is translated as CASSFGGQNYGYTF.

This sequence joins TRBV6-1 and TRBJ2-3, with D uncertain. In germline, CDR1 is MNHNS, CDR2 SASEGT. V lost 0 bases and J 6 bases, leaving 13 bases between the germline ends. This CDR3 region has 15 residues. CDR3 coding DNA: TGTGCCAGCAGTGAAGCTCTTAGGGTTTGGGATACGCAGTATTTT. Protein: CASSEALRVWDTQYF.

This sequence joins TRBV27 and TRBJ2-3; no reliable D call. The CDR3 sequence is 15 residues long. From germline, CDR1 is MNHEY and CDR2 SMNVEV (reference sequence). Trimming shortened V by 0 bases and J by 2 bases, and 9 bases separated the two germline ends. Here the CDR3 reads CASSLSVRTTDTQYF. CDR3 sequence (DNA): TGTGCCAGCAGTTTATCGGTCCGGACCACAGATACGCAGTATTTT.

The rearrangement uses TRBV20-1 and TRBJ2-3; D is unresolved. V lost 3 bases to trimming and J lost 0 bases, with 1 base between them. The germline V gene has CDR1 DFQATT and CDR2 SNEGSKA (reference sequence). This CDR3 region has 11 residues. The CDR3 is CSARSTDTQYF. DNA of the CDR3: TGCAGTGCTAGGAGCACAGATACGCAGTATTTT.

This sequence joins TRBV2 and TRBJ2-5; a weak D match, TRBD1 (8 bases). From germline, CDR1 is SNHLY and CDR2 FYNNEI. There are 14 residues in the CDR3. V was shortened by 9 bases and J by 5 bases, with 19 bases between the two germline ends. CDR3 amino acids: CARGEGQGGETQYF. Here the CDR3 DNA reads TGTGCCAGGGGGGAAGGACAGGGAGGGGAGACCCAGTACTTC.

The chain joins TRBV1 to TRBJ2-7; the table calls TRBD2, which could not be checked here. TRBV1 is recorded as a pseudogene. The CDR3 runs 15 residues. CDR3 protein: CTSRPSGGASYEQYF. The CDR3 bases are TGCACCAGCAGGCCTAGCGGGGGGGCCTCCTACGAGCAGTACTTC.

The chain links TRBV19 to TRBJ1-1, with D unresolved. V gave up 6 bases and J gave up 0 bases, with 14 bases separating them. Germline loops: CDR1 LNHDA, CDR2 SQIVND (reference sequence). This CDR3 spans 15 amino acids. Here the CDR3 reads CASSTQPGLNTEAFF. CDR3 nucleotide sequence: TGTGCCAGTAGCACACAACCTGGACTGAACACTGAAGCTTTCTTT.

The V gene is TRBV27, the J gene TRBJ1-5; the match to TRBD1 covers 7 bases. This CDR3 spans 14 amino acids. The J segment lost 3 bases and the V segment lost 4 bases, leaving 3 bases of the junction unmatched. CDR1 MNHEY and CDR2 SMNVEV come from the germline V gene (reference sequence). The CDR3 loop reads CASSSTGFNQPQHF. In DNA form, the CDR3 reads TGTGCCAGCAGTTCGACAGGGTTCAATCAGCCCCAGCATTTT.

The J gene is TRBJ1-1, the V gene TRBV30, with D tentatively TRBD1 (5 bases). The CDR3 sequence is 12 residues long. Germline lookup yields CDR1 GTSNPN and CDR2 SVGIG (reference sequence). V was pared by 2 bases and J by 11 bases, with 15 bases between. Here the CDR3 reads CAWSRMGLGAFF. DNA of the CDR3: TGTGCCTGGAGTAGAATGGGGCTGGGTGCTTTCTTT.

The V and J genes are TRBV6-1 and TRBJ2-1, with D possibly called TRBD1 or TRBD2 (6 bases each). This CDR3 contains 16 residues. V gave up 2 bases and J gave up 0 bases, with 11 bases separating them. CDR1 is MNHNS, CDR2 SASEGT, per germline. In nucleotides, the CDR3 is TGTGCCAGCAGTGAAAGGGGGGCGAGCTCCTACAATGAGCAGTTCTTC. It translates to CASSERGASSYNEQFF.

V usage is TRBV5-6 and J usage is TRBJ2-3, with D perhaps assigned TRBD1 or TRBD2 (5 bases each). Germline V lookup: CDR1 SGHDT, CDR2 YYEEEE. With 0 bases removed from V and 6 bases from J, the gap between germline ends came to 14 bases. This CDR3 has 15 amino acids. The chain's CDR3 is CASSLVGTIADTQYF. The CDR3 DNA reads TGTGCCAGCAGCTTGGTTGGGACGATCGCGGATACGCAGTATTTT.

This clone was seen only a few times. The chain couples TRBV30 to TRBJ1-5, with D tentatively TRBD1 (5 bases). CDR3 length equals 14 residues. CDR1 is GTSNPN and CDR2 is SVGIG in the germline V gene (reference sequence). Trimming took 1 base from V and 4 from J, leaving 11 bases between them. The CDR3 sequence: CAWSARTRNQPQHF. In DNA, the CDR3 is TGTGCCTGGAGTGCCCGGACACGGAATCAGCCCCAGCATTTT. The full variable domain, with the rest looked up from reference TRBV30 and TRBJ1-5, is SQTIHQWPATLVQPVGSPLSLECTVEGTSNPNLYWYRQAAGRGLQLLFYSVGIGQISSEVPQNLSASRPQDRQFILSSKKLLLSDSGFYLCAWSARTRNQPQHFGDGTRLSIL.

This chain joins TRBV2 and TRBJ1-2; D might be TRBD1 (5 bases). Trimming took off 4 bases at V and 5 bases at J, with 14 bases between the two ends. The CDR3 length is 14 residues. CDR1 is SNHLY and CDR2 is FYNNEI in the germline V gene. The CDR3 region has the DNA TGTGCCAGCAGTGGCGCCGGGACGGAGTATGGCTACACCTTC. This codes for CASSGAGTEYGYTF.

The gene calls are TRBV29-1 and TRBJ2-5, with TRBD2 identical over 11 bases. The J segment lost 2 bases and the V segment lost 6 bases, leaving 5 bases of the junction unmatched. The CDR3 is 14 residues long. The germline gives CDR1 SQVTM, CDR2 ANQGSEA. CDR3 nucleotide sequence: TGCAGCGTGGGGATAGCGGGGGGGCAAGAGACCCAGTACTTC. Its protein is CSVGIAGGQETQYF.

This chain connects TRBV12-5 to TRBJ2-2; no firm D call. The CDR3 spans 13 residues. Germline CDR1 reads LGHNT; CDR2 reads FRNRAP. Trimming removed 7 bases at V and 1 base at J, with 7 bases between. The CDR3 spells CASEIGNTGELFF. CDR3 in DNA: TGTGCTAGTGAGATAGGGAACACCGGGGAGCTGTTTTTT. The variable domain in full, with the rest retrieved from reference TRBV12-5 and TRBJ2-2, is DARVTQTPRHKVTEMGQEVTMRCQPILGHNTVFWYRQTMMQGLELLAYFRNRAPLDDSGMPKDRFSAEMPDATLATLKIQPSEPRDSAVYFCASEIGNTGELFFGEGSRLTVL.

The rearrangement links TRBV6-1 to TRBJ1-6, with 7 bases aligning to TRBD1. The V and J ends lost 11 bases and 10 bases, in that order; junction bases with no gene match: 8. Germline V gene lookup returns CDR1 MNHNS and CDR2 SASEGT. The CDR3 extends over 12 amino acids. CDR3 bases: TGTGCCGGCTCATGGGACAGCTCACCCCTCCACTTT. Translating gives CAGSWDSSPLHF.